This TCR beta chain was observed in a study of cytomegalovirus exposure and HLA in healthy donors. General study findings and limits: The sole available immune exposure information was CMV serostatus.

The CDR3 is 14 amino acids. J lost 8 bases, V lost 4 bases, and 4 bases had no gene match. Germline V gene sequence: CDR1 SEHNR, CDR2 FQNEAQ (reference sequence). Samples came from healthy bone marrow donors. Both 60 Vbeta primers and 13 Jbeta primers went into the PCR. TCRdb keeps only in-frame clones here, not all; method: immunoSEQ multiplex PCR. The sample consists of about 35,000 clones, about 80% of them appearing once. This clone was observed once. The antigen is undetermined. Sequenced: PBMCs. The rearrangement joins TRBV7-9 to TRBJ2-2, with 10 bases that match TRBD1. The sequence came from a male donor in good health and CMV-seronegative. The CDR3 region is CASSSGQGEGELFF. CDR3 DNA: TGTGCCAGCAGCTCAGGACAGGGGGAAGGGGAGCTGTTTTTT. The full variable domain, in which reference TRBV7-9 and TRBJ2-2 provide the parts outside the CDR3, is DTGVSQNPRHKITKRGQNVTFRCDPISEHNRLYWYRQTLGQGPEFLTYFQNEAQLEKSRLLSDRFSAERPKGSFSTLEIQRTEQGDSAMYLCASSSGQGEGELFFGEGSRLTVL.